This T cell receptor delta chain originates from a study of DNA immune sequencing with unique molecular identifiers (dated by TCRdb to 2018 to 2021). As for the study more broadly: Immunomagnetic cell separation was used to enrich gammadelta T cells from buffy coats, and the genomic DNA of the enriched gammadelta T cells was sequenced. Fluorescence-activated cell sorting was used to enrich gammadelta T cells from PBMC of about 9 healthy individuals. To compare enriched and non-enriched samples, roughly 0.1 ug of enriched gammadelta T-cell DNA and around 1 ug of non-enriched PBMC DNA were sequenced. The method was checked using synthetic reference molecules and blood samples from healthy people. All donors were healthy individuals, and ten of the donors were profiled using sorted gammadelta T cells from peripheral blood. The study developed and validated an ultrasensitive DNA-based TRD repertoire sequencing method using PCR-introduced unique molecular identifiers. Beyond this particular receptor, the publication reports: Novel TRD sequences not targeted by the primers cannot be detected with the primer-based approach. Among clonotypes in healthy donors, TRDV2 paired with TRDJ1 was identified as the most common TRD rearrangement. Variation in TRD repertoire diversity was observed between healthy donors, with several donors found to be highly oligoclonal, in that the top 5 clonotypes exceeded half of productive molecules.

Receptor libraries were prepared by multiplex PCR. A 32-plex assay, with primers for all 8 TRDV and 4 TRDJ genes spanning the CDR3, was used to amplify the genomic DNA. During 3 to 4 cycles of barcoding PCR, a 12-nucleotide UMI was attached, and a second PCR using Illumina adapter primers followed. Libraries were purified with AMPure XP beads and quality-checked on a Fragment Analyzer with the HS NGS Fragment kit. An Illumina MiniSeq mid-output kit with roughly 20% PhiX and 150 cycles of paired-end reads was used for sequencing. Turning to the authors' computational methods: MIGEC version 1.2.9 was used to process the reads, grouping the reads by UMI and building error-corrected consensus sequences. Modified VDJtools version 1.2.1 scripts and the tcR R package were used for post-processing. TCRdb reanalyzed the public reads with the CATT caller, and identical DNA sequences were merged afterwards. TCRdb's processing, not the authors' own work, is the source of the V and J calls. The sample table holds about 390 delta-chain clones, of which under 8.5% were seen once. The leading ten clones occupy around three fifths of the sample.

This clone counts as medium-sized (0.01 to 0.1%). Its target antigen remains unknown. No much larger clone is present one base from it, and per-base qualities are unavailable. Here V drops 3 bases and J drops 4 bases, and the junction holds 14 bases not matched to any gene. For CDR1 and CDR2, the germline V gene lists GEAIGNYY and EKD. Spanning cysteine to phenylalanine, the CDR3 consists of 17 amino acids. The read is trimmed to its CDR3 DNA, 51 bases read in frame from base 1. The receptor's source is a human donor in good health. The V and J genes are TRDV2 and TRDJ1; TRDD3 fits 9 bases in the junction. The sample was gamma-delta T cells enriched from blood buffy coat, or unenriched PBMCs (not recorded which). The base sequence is TGTGCCTGTGACGGCGTTACTGGGGGACCAGAGGGCGATAAACTCATCTTT. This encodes CACDGVTGGPEGDKLIF.